One and the same sample provided the 27 T cell receptor beta chains below, sequenced in a study of blood T cell repertoires in COVID-19. Clones were sequenced by immunoSEQ multiplex PCR, and TCRdb holds only the in-frame ones, with some missing. The sample has some 530,000 clones; approximately 91% are singletons. The sequencing sample was made of PBMCs or T cells enriched from blood (not recorded which). The origin of the receptors is a woman aged 55-70 years who had recovered from COVID-19.

V and J are TRBV30 and TRBJ1-2, with 7 bases identical to TRBD1. Germline V gene data show CDR1 as GTSNPN and CDR2 as SVGIG (reference sequence). The CDR3 is made up of 16 amino acids. Unmatched junction bases numbered 15, after V lost 3 bases and J lost 5 bases. The CDR3 bases are TGTGCCTGGAGCGCTTCGTGGAGGGGGCTTCAGTATGGCTACACCTTC. It codes for CAWSASWRGLQYGYTF.

This clone appeared once. The chain recombines TRBV15 with TRBJ2-1, with 11 bases fitting TRBD2. Germline loops: CDR1 LNHNV, CDR2 YYDKDF (reference sequence). This CDR3 region has 16 residues. Trimming cost V 3 bases and J 4 bases; bases outside gene matches: 5. The CDR3: CATSSIAGGPYNEQFF. The CDR3 DNA reads as TGTGCCACCAGCAGCATAGCGGGGGGGCCTTACAATGAGCAGTTCTTC.

CDR3 sequence reads: CASRGEGNIGYTF. The CDR3 DNA reads as TGTGCCAGCAGAGGGGAAGGGAATATAGGCTACACCTTC. V and J are TRBV2 and TRBJ1-2; weak D call: TRBD1 (5 bases). Trimming left V 6 bases short and J 8 bases short, with 16 bases between. This CDR3 has 13 residues. Germline CDR1 reads SNHLY; CDR2 reads FYNNEI. The variable domain in full, with the rest retrieved from reference TRBV2 and TRBJ1-2, is EPEVTQTPSHQVTQMGQEVILRCVPISNHLYFYWYRQILGQKVEFLVSFYNNEISEKSEIFDDQFSVERPDGSNFTLKIRSTKLEDSAMYFCASRGEGNIGYTFGSGTRLTVV.

CDR3 coding DNA: TGTGCCAGCAGTGTGGGACAGGGCATTAACACTGAAGCTTTCTTT. Amino acid sequence: CASSVGQGINTEAFF. J is TRBJ1-1 and V is TRBV2, with 9 bases matching TRBD1. Germline CDR1 SNHLY, CDR2 FYNNEI. V shed 4 bases, J shed 2 bases, and the junction held 5 bases outside the gene matches. This CDR3 is 15 amino acids long.

DNA of the CDR3: TGTGCCAGCAGCTTAGGGTTCAGGGGGGAAGCTTTCTTT. It specifies CASSLGFRGEAFF. The rearrangement uses TRBV11-2 and TRBJ1-1, with 7 positions matching TRBD1. Trimming took 1 base from V and 8 from J; bases not matched to a gene: 4. The CDR3 consists of 13 residues. In germline, CDR1 is SGHAT, CDR2 FQNNGV. Drawing the rest from reference TRBV11-2 and TRBJ1-1, the complete variable domain is EAGVAQSPRYKIIEKRQSVAFWCNPISGHATLYWYQQILGQGPKLLIQFQNNGVVDDSQLPKDRFSAERLKGVDSTLKIQPAKLEDSAVYLCASSLGFRGEAFFGQGTRLTVV.

This clone was observed a few times. V usage is TRBV27 and J usage is TRBJ1-5; D ambiguous. V was shortened by 5 bases and J by 4 bases, with 9 bases between the two germline ends. Germline CDR1 MNHEY, CDR2 SMNVEV (reference sequence). CDR3 length: 13 residues. Written as DNA, the CDR3 is TGTGCCAGCAGTGTCGACACGAATCAGCCCCAGCATTTT. It is translated as CASSVDTNQPQHF.

V and J are TRBV11-2 and TRBJ2-7; 13 bases fit TRBD2. CDR3 size: 16 residues. J was trimmed by 3 bases and V by 5 bases; bases with no gene match: 7. Germline V gene sequence: CDR1 SGHAT, CDR2 FQNNGV. CDR3 sequence reads: CASSPGLAGDFYEQYF. The DNA for the CDR3 is TGTGCCAGCAGCCCCGGACTAGCGGGGGATTTCTACGAGCAGTACTTC.

The V call is TRBV28, the J call TRBJ2-2; 12 nucleotides match TRBD2. The V gene end was trimmed by 5 bases and the J gene end by 4 bases; junction bases not matched to a gene: 5. Germline V gene sequence: CDR1 MDHEN, CDR2 SYDVKM. The CDR3 loop spans 16 amino acids. The DNA of the CDR3 is TGTGCCAGCAGTCGGACTAGCGGGGCGGGCACCGGGGAGCTGTTTTTT. It yields the protein CASSRTSGAGTGELFF.

The chain uses TRBV18 and TRBJ1-5; D not resolved. V lost 2 bases, J lost 3 bases, and 8 bases lay in between. The length of the CDR3 is 14 residues. CDR1 is KGHSH, CDR2 LQKENI, per germline. In DNA, the CDR3 is TGTGCCAGCTCACCAGGGTACTACAATCAGCCCCAGCATTTT. It is translated as CASSPGYYNQPQHF.

The genes are TRBV2 and TRBJ1-2; D is perhaps TRBD1 (5 bases). Per the germline V gene, CDR1 is SNHLY and CDR2 is FYNNEI. Trimming shortened V by 4 bases and J by 5 bases, and 8 bases separated the two germline ends. CDR3 length: 12 amino acids. The CDR3 sequence is CASSGQSYGYTF. The CDR3 coding sequence is TGTGCCAGCAGTGGACAGTCTTATGGCTACACCTTC.

The V and J genes are TRBV19 and TRBJ1-4; 10 bases agree with TRBD1. The CDR3 contains 15 residues. The V gene's germline CDR1 is LNHDA and CDR2 SQIVND (reference sequence). Trimming removed 6 bases from V and 6 bases from J; junction bases left unmatched: 7. The CDR3 DNA follows: TGTGCCAGTAGGAATTACGGGACAGGGGATGAAAAACTGTTTTTT. Amino acids: CASRNYGTGDEKLFF.

The chain joins TRBV20-1 to TRBJ2-1; D unclear. The CDR3 is 10 amino acids. The V end was cut by 1 base, the J end by 8 bases, with 3 bases between. Germline CDR1 is DFQATT and CDR2 is SNEGSKA (reference sequence). The DNA of the CDR3 is TGCAGTGCTAGAGCTGATGAGCAGTTCTTC. The encoded protein is CSARADEQFF.

This chain links TRBV3-1 (or the pseudogene TRBV3-2) with TRBJ2-7; 11 bases map to TRBD2. The V gene's germline CDR1 is LGHDT and CDR2 YNNKEL (reference sequence). J lost 7 bases, V lost 4 bases, and 12 bases had no gene match. There are 16 residues in the CDR3. This chain's CDR3 is CASSPRLAGPGGEQYF. The CDR3 region has the DNA TGTGCCAGCAGCCCCCGACTAGCGGGGCCGGGGGGTGAGCAGTACTTC.

V gene TRBV3-1 (or the pseudogene TRBV3-2) combines with J gene TRBJ2-5; no clear D gene. CDR3 length: 14 residues. Germline assignment: CDR1 LGHDT and CDR2 YNNKEL (reference sequence). V was pared by 2 bases and J by 4 bases, with 11 bases between. The CDR3 is CASSQSGRGETQYF. For the CDR3, the DNA is TGTGCCAGCAGCCAATCGGGTAGAGGAGAGACCCAGTACTTC.

The chain recombines TRBV6-1 with TRBJ1-5; D is unclear. CDR1 and CDR2 from the germline V gene are MNHNS and SASEGT. This CDR3 comprises 12 residues. Trimming stripped 3 bases from V and 4 bases from J, with 4 bases between. The CDR3, as DNA: TGTGCCAGCAGTGATCGGAATCAGCCCCAGCATTTT. Its translation: CASSDRNQPQHF.

This rearrangement joins TRBV5-1 to TRBJ1-2, with D tentatively TRBD1 (6 bases). Trimming took off 5 bases at V and 2 bases at J, with 10 bases between the two ends. CDR1 is SGHRS and CDR2 is YFSETQ in the germline V gene. CDR3 length: 13 amino acids. CDR3 sequence (DNA): TGCGCCAGCAGAGAGGGGGAGAACTATGGCTACACCTTC. Encoded protein: CASREGENYGYTF.

This clone showed up just once. The chain uses TRBV5-8 and TRBJ1-1; TRBD1 matches at 8 bases. V was pared by 3 bases and J by 7 bases, with 14 bases of the junction left unmatched. The germline V gene encodes CDR1 SGHTS and CDR2 YDEGEE. The length of the CDR3 is 16 residues. This chain's CDR3 is CASSSPGQALSNEAFF. CDR3 DNA: TGTGCCAGCAGCTCACCGGGACAGGCGCTTTCGAATGAAGCTTTCTTT.

The gene calls are TRBV5-4 and TRBJ1-1; D is perhaps TRBD1 (5 bases). The V end was cut by 4 bases, the J end by 11 bases, with 15 bases between. This CDR3 has 12 residues. Germline CDR1 SGHNT, CDR2 YYREEE (reference sequence). The CDR3 DNA follows: TGTGCCAGCAGCCGCAACCCGGGGGTGGCTTTCTTT. Translation gives CASSRNPGVAFF.

The chain employs TRBV14 and TRBJ2-6; 8 nucleotides agree with TRBD1. The CDR3 is 18 amino acids. CDR1 is SGHDN and CDR2 is FVKESK in the germline V gene. After removal of 1 base from V and 2 bases from J, the junction contained 7 bases not matched to a gene. DNA of the CDR3: TGTGCCAGCAGCCAAGGCCTCCTACAGGGGGCTGGGGCCAACGTCCTGACTTTC. Translation: CASSQGLLQGAGANVLTF.

This chain uses TRBV27 with TRBJ1-6, with 8 bases lining up with TRBD1. The germline V gene encodes CDR1 MNHEY and CDR2 SMNVEV (reference sequence). Trimming cost V 3 bases and J 0 bases; bases outside gene matches: 10. The length of the CDR3 is 19 residues. This CDR3 reads CASSFQGTGLSSYNSPLHF. The CDR3 DNA sequence: TGTGCCAGCAGTTTTCAGGGGACAGGCTTGAGCTCCTATAATTCACCCCTCCACTTT.

This rearrangement joins TRBV4-1 to TRBJ1-3; maybe TRBD1 (6 bases). CDR1 MGHRA and CDR2 YSYEKL come from the germline V gene. Trimming took off 1 base at V and 2 bases at J, with 9 bases between the two ends. The CDR3 is 15 residues long. The CDR3 sequence is CASSQGTGTGNTIYF. The CDR3 DNA is TGCGCCAGCAGCCAAGGCACAGGGACTGGAAACACCATATATTTT.

The chain uses TRBV24-1 and TRBJ1-3, with D possibly being TRBD1 (6 bases). Trimming left V 3 bases short and J 0 bases short, with 17 bases between. The germline gives CDR1 KGHDR, CDR2 SFDVKD. There are 18 residues in the CDR3. The CDR3 loop reads CATSDQPRQVLSGNTIYF. The CDR3 coding sequence is TGTGCCACCAGTGATCAACCCCGACAGGTCCTCTCTGGAAACACCATATATTTT.

The chain carries TRBV19 and TRBJ1-2; 7 bases map to TRBD1. This CDR3 comprises 15 residues. Per germline, CDR1 LNHDA and CDR2 SQIVND (reference sequence). V lost 3 bases to trimming and J lost 5 bases; unmatched junction nucleotides: 9. CDR3 in amino acids: CASSISTGMVYGYTF. As DNA, the CDR3 is TGTGCCAGTAGTATCTCGACAGGGATGGTGTATGGCTACACCTTC.

The chain joins TRBV7-2 to TRBJ1-2; D is ambiguous. The CDR3 loop spans 16 amino acids. V lost 1 base to trimming and J lost 0 bases, with 12 bases between them. The germline V gene encodes CDR1 SGHTA and CDR2 FQGNSA. CDR3 region: CASSLENKRANYGYTF. The DNA of the CDR3 is TGTGCCAGCAGCTTAGAAAATAAGCGAGCTAACTATGGCTACACCTTC.

The genes are TRBV5-1 and TRBJ1-2; D is undetermined. The ends were cut back, 3 bases at V and 2 bases at J, with 11 bases in the middle. The CDR3 has 14 amino acids. Germline V CDR1 and CDR2: SGHRS, YFSETQ. The CDR3 here is CASSSAGVNYGYTF. As DNA, the CDR3 is TGCGCCAGCAGCTCCGCCGGGGTAAACTATGGCTACACCTTC.

This clone was seen a single time. The CDR3: CASSLGSVGQLYGYTF. For the CDR3, the DNA is TGTGCCAGCAGCTTAGGTAGTGTGGGGCAGCTCTATGGCTACACCTTC. The rearrangement links TRBV7-9 to TRBJ1-2; TRBD1 is a possible D gene (5 bases). V gave up 1 base and J gave up 4 bases, with 16 bases separating them. The CDR3 consists of 16 residues. Looked up from germline, CDR1 is SEHNR and CDR2 is FQNEAQ (reference sequence).

The DNA for the CDR3 is TGCAGCGCTCTTAACCGAGCGACGGGGGCGAACACCGGGGAGCTGTTTTTT. Encoded protein: CSALNRATGANTGELFF. This chain links TRBV29-1 with TRBJ2-2; a weak D match, TRBD2 (6 bases). This CDR3 has 17 residues. Germline lookup yields CDR1 SQVTM and CDR2 ANQGSEA. The germline V and J ends were trimmed by 7 bases and 0 bases, with 21 bases remaining between them.